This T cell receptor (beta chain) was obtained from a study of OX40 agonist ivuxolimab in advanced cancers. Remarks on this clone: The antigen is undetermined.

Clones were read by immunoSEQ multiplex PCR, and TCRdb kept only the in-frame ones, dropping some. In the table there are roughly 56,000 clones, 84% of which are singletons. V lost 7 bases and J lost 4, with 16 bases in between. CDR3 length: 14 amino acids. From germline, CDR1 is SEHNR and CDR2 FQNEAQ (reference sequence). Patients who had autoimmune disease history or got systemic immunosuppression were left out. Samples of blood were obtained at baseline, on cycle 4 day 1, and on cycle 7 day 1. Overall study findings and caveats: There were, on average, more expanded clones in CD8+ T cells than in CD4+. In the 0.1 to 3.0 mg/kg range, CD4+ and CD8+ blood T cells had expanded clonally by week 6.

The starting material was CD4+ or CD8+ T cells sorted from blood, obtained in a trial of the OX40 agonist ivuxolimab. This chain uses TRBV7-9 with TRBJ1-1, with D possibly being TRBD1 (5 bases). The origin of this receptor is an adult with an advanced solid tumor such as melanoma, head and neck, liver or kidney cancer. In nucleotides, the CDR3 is TGTGCCAGCACCCTCGATGGGGGGGGCACTGAAGCTTTCTTT. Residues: CASTLDGGGTEAFF.